This T cell receptor (beta chain) was documented in a study of cytomegalovirus exposure and HLA in healthy donors. Libraries were prepared by immunoSEQ multiplex PCR; TCRdb keeps only in-frame clonotypes and omits some of them. This sample has some 150,000 clones, with about 89% found just once. The TCR originated in a man in his late teens or twenties in good health and CMV-seropositive. Material for sequencing was PBMCs.

CDR3 bases: TGTGCCAGCAGTCCCCCCGGGGGGCAAGAGACCCAGTACTTC. It is translated as CASSPPGGQETQYF. The gene calls are TRBV27 and TRBJ2-5, with TRBD2 identical over 7 bases. Losses at the gene ends were 5 bases for V and 2 bases for J; bases not matched to a gene: 5. The CDR3 extends over 14 amino acids. CDR1 is MNHEY and CDR2 is SMNVEV in the germline V gene (reference sequence).